One sample yielded the 30 T cell receptor beta chains listed below, sequenced in a study of blood T cell repertoires in COVID-19. Here immunoSEQ multiplex PCR was the method, and the copy in TCRdb shows in-frame clones only, minus some. The top ten clones hold about 3.2% of a sample with around 500,000 clones, roughly 88% of them seen once. The sequenced sample consisted of peripheral blood. Receptors originate from a human donor in a cohort sampled during active COVID-19.

V and J are TRBV3-1 (or the pseudogene TRBV3-2) and TRBJ2-1; the match to TRBD2 covers 9 bases. Germline CDR1 reads LGHDT; CDR2 reads YNNKEL (reference sequence). This CDR3 has 17 amino acids. V was clipped by 9 bases and J by 5 bases; unmatched bases: 17. The CDR3 DNA follows: TGTGCCAGTTCCGGGACTAGCTTCAGCCCTTTCCACAATGAGCAGTTCTTC. This translates into CASSGTSFSPFHNEQFF.

This clone turned up a few times. This may arise from a read error, as a much more abundant clone is one base away. In DNA form, the CDR3 reads TGTGCCAGCAGCTTAAGCGGGGAGGGCTACACCTTC. Protein product: CASSLSGEGYTF. The chain combines TRBV7-2 with TRBJ1-2; no firm D call. The CDR3 loop spans 12 amino acids. Germline V gene sequence: CDR1 SGHTA, CDR2 FQGNSA. The V end lost 2 bases, the J end lost 8 bases, and 9 bases lay between the germline ends.

This clone was detected a few times. The chain carries TRBV9 and TRBJ2-2, with D maybe TRBD1 (6 bases). CDR1 SGDLS and CDR2 YYNGEE come from the germline V gene. V lost 4 bases and J lost 4, with 14 bases in between. CDR3 length equals 15 residues. The CDR3 protein is CASSTQGFGTGELFF. CDR3 in DNA: TGTGCCAGCAGCACACAGGGTTTCGGCACCGGGGAGCTGTTTTTT. The full variable domain, with the rest looked up from reference TRBV9 and TRBJ2-2, is DSGVTQTPKHLITATGQRVTLRCSPRSGDLSVYWYQQSLDQGLQFLIQYYNGEERAKGNILERFSAQQFPDLHSELNLSSLELGDSALYFCASSTQGFGTGELFFGEGSRLTVL.

The chain has TRBV2 and TRBJ2-4; 9 positions match TRBD1. The V gene's germline CDR1 is SNHLY and CDR2 FYNNEI. The CDR3 consists of 14 residues. J gave up 6 bases and V 3 bases, and 3 bases lay outside the gene matches. The CDR3 bases are TGTGCCAGCAGTGATGAGGGACAGGGAAACATTCAGTACTTC. Translating it yields CASSDEGQGNIQYF.

The J gene is TRBJ2-3, the V gene TRBV27; D unclear. CDR3 length: 14 residues. V gave up 2 bases and J gave up 2 bases, with 8 bases separating them. The germline V gene encodes CDR1 MNHEY and CDR2 SMNVEV (reference sequence). The CDR3 DNA is TGTGCCAGCAGTTTAAAAGAGTCCACAGATACGCAGTATTTT. It codes for CASSLKESTDTQYF.

The gene calls are TRBV7-6 and TRBJ2-7; 7 bases align to TRBD1. The germline gives CDR1 SGHVS, CDR2 FNYEAQ. V lost 5 bases and J lost 3; bases outside the gene matches: 16. The CDR3 spans 17 residues. The CDR3 sequence: CASSPLPLGTDRYEQYF. DNA of the CDR3: TGTGCCAGCAGCCCCCTCCCCCTTGGGACAGATCGCTACGAGCAGTACTTC.

This clone was counted a single time. The chain carries TRBV7-3 and TRBJ2-1; 8 bases agree with TRBD2. V shed 5 bases, J shed 4 bases, and the junction held 7 bases outside the gene matches. CDR1 and CDR2 (germline): SGHTA, FQGTGA. The length of the CDR3 is 15 residues. The CDR3 protein is CASSPVTSAYNEQFF. DNA for the CDR3: TGTGCCAGCAGCCCAGTGACTAGCGCGTACAATGAGCAGTTCTTC. Complete variable domain (other parts from reference TRBV7-3 and TRBJ2-1): GAGVSQTPSNKVTEKGKYVELRCDPISGHTALYWYRQSLGQGPEFLIYFQGTGAADDSGLPNDRFFAVRPEGSVSTLKIQRTERGDSAVYLCASSPVTSAYNEQFFGPGTRLTVL.

The rearrangement links TRBV5-1 to TRBJ2-2; tentatively, D is TRBD2 (6 bases). CDR1 and CDR2 from the germline V gene are SGHRS and YFSETQ. The V end was cut by 7 bases, the J end by 2 bases, with 12 bases between. This CDR3 has 14 amino acids. The CDR3 DNA reads TGCGCCAGCTGCAGCGGGCCAAACACCGGGGAGCTGTTTTTT. It yields the protein CASCSGPNTGELFF.

The chain has TRBV4-2 and TRBJ1-1; D might be TRBD1 (5 bases). Germline loops: CDR1 LGHNA, CDR2 YNFKEQ. The CDR3 length is 16 residues. V lost 3 bases and J lost 3, with 17 bases in between. CDR3 nucleotide sequence: TGTGCCAGCAGCCAGATGACGGGGAGGGGACACACTGAAGCTTTCTTT. This sequence encodes CASSQMTGRGHTEAFF.

This clone turned up a few times. The chain recombines TRBV7-3 with TRBJ2-1, with D perhaps matching TRBD1 (5 bases). CDR3 size: 15 residues. V was trimmed by 5 bases and J by 1 base, leaving 12 bases between them. Germline V gives CDR1 SGHTA, CDR2 FQGTGA. The DNA for the CDR3 is TGTGCCAGCAGCAAAGACAGTGAATCCTACAATGAGCAGTTCTTC. Translation: CASSKDSESYNEQFF.

The chain employs TRBV19 and TRBJ1-5; tentative D call: TRBD1 (6 bases). V was pared by 3 bases and J by 4 bases, with 13 bases between. The CDR3 is 15 residues long. Germline-derived CDR1 and CDR2 are LNHDA and SQIVND (reference sequence). This CDR3 reads CASSIVGGPNQPQHF. As DNA, the CDR3 is TGTGCCAGTAGTATTGTGGGGGGGCCAAATCAGCCCCAGCATTTT.

The rearrangement uses TRBV18 and TRBJ1-5, with 9 bases fitting TRBD1. After removal of 4 bases from V and 6 bases from J, the junction contained 7 bases not matched to a gene. The germline CDR1 and CDR2 sequences are KGHSH and LQKENI. CDR3 length: 15 residues. CDR3 sequence reads: CASSRTGQGLQPQHF. The DNA of the CDR3 is TGTGCCAGCTCACGCACGGGACAGGGACTTCAGCCCCAGCATTTT.

This chain joins TRBV7-8 and TRBJ2-3, with D uncertain. The CDR3 contains 11 residues. Germline V CDR1 and CDR2: SGHVS, FQNEAQ. Trimming removed 2 bases from V and 7 bases from J, with 4 bases in between. This CDR3 reads CASSLLNTQYF. CDR3 bases: TGTGCCAGCAGCTTATTAAATACGCAGTATTTT.

This sequence joins TRBV12-5 and TRBJ1-2, with 7 bases that match TRBD1. This CDR3 comprises 13 residues. Germline CDR1 LGHNT, CDR2 FRNRAP. The J segment lost 7 bases and the V segment lost 3 bases, leaving 5 bases of the junction unmatched. The CDR3 region has the DNA TGTGCTAGTGGTTTCGGGGGACAGTCTGGCTACACCTTC. Translating gives CASGFGGQSGYTF.

V gene TRBV20-1 combines with J gene TRBJ2-2; 7 bases line up with TRBD1. V lost 3 bases, J lost 6 bases, and 4 bases stayed unmatched. Germline CDR1 reads DFQATT; CDR2 reads SNEGSKA (reference sequence). The CDR3 spans 13 residues. As DNA, the CDR3 is TGCAGTGCTAGTTCCACAGGGGCCGGGGAGCTGTTTTTT. The encoded protein is CSASSTGAGELFF.

The chain uses TRBV4-2 and TRBJ1-3; TRBD1 aligns across 10 bases. The CDR3 runs to 17 residues. Losses at the gene ends were 2 bases for V and 1 base for J; bases not matched to a gene: 5. CDR1 LGHNA and CDR2 YNFKEQ come from the germline V gene. The CDR3 coding sequence is TGTGCCAGCAGCCAAAGGACAGGGGGTGGTTCTGGAAACACCATATATTTT. Residues: CASSQRTGGGSGNTIYF.

The chain has TRBV25-1 and TRBJ1-2; the D is unclear. Germline V lookup: CDR1 MGHDK, CDR2 SYGVNS. Trimming took off 4 bases at V and 4 bases at J, with 13 bases between the two ends. This CDR3 comprises 14 residues. CDR3 coding DNA: TGTGCCAGCAGTGCCCACGGCAGGTTCTATGGCTACACCTTC. Its protein is CASSAHGRFYGYTF.

The gene calls are TRBV29-1 and TRBJ2-6, with 7 positions matching TRBD1. Trimming took 7 bases from V and 0 from J; bases not matched to a gene: 9. This CDR3 has 16 residues. The germline CDR1 and CDR2 sequences are SQVTM and ANQGSEA. CDR3 loop: CSASTGKLSGANVLTF. In nucleotides, the CDR3 is TGCAGCGCCTCGACAGGGAAGCTCTCTGGGGCCAACGTCCTGACTTTC.

The chain has TRBV5-1 and TRBJ2-5; weak D call: TRBD1 (5 bases). Germline V gene sequence: CDR1 SGHRS, CDR2 YFSETQ. The V gene lost 0 bases and the J gene lost 5 bases, with 20 bases spanning the gap. This CDR3 contains 17 residues. The CDR3 bases are TGCGCCAGCAGCTTGGGGTCCTTGGGGATCCCAGGGGAGACCCAGTACTTC. Residues: CASSLGSLGIPGETQYF.

The CDR3 loop reads CASSHGLAGAIETQYF. For the CDR3, the DNA is TGCGCCAGCAGCCACGGACTAGCGGGAGCCATTGAGACGCAGTATTTT. The chain is built from TRBV4-3 and TRBJ2-3; TRBD2 matches at 13 bases. This CDR3 is 16 amino acids long. The V segment lost 3 bases and the J segment 9 bases; nucleotides outside the gene matches: 9. Germline CDR1 is LGHNA and CDR2 is YSLEER.

This sequence joins TRBV28 and TRBJ1-4, with 7 bases lining up with TRBD1. The CDR3 consists of 17 residues. The V gene end was trimmed by 4 bases and the J gene end by 0 bases; junction bases not matched to a gene: 8. Germline lookup yields CDR1 MDHEN and CDR2 SYDVKM. The CDR3 nucleotides read TGTGCCAGCAGTTCACCGGACAGGCTAGCAACTAATGAAAAACTGTTTTTT. Amino acids: CASSSPDRLATNEKLFF.

The chain has TRBV19 and TRBJ2-7; TRBD1 might be the D (6 bases). Trimming took 5 bases from V and 2 from J, leaving 16 bases between them. The germline CDR1 and CDR2 sequences are LNHDA and SQIVND (reference sequence). This CDR3 has 15 residues. The CDR3 DNA reads TGTGCCAGTAGTGCCGGACAGTTTCCCGCCTACGAGCAGTACTTC. This sequence encodes CASSAGQFPAYEQYF.

The chain employs TRBV5-1 and TRBJ2-2; the D gene is possibly TRBD2 (6 bases). Germline assignment: CDR1 SGHRS and CDR2 YFSETQ. Trimming left V 4 bases short and J 6 bases short, with 25 bases between. This CDR3 has 18 amino acids. CDR3 sequence: CASSQYYGPAGGAGELFF. CDR3 in DNA: TGCGCCAGCAGCCAATACTACGGTCCAGCGGGTGGGGCCGGGGAGCTGTTTTTT.

The V gene is TRBV9, the J gene TRBJ2-4; the D is unclear. This CDR3 is 14 amino acids long. Germline loops: CDR1 SGDLS, CDR2 YYNGEE. V was pared by 0 bases and J by 5 bases, with 9 bases between. CDR3 DNA: TGTGCCAGCAGCGTAGCCGGCAGCGAAAACATTCAGTACTTC. This sequence encodes CASSVAGSENIQYF.

In this sample, this clone turned up a few times. The DNA of the CDR3 is TGTGCCAGCAGCTTCCCGGGAGGCACCTACGAGCAGTACTTC. Translated, it gives CASSFPGGTYEQYF. The J gene is TRBJ2-7, the V gene TRBV7-9; 7 nucleotides agree with TRBD2. V lost 3 bases and J lost 2; bases outside the gene matches: 4. Germline-derived CDR1 and CDR2 are SEHNR and FQNEAQ (reference sequence). The CDR3 has 14 residues. Combining the CDR3 with reference TRBV7-9 and TRBJ2-7 gives the whole variable domain DTGVSQNPRHKITKRGQNVTFRCDPISEHNRLYWYRQTLGQGPEFLTYFQNEAQLEKSRLLSDRFSAERPKGSFSTLEIQRTEQGDSAMYLCASSFPGGTYEQYFGPGTRLTVT.

The rearrangement joins TRBV30 to TRBJ2-7; TRBD1 matches at 7 bases. Germline V gene data show CDR1 as GTSNPN and CDR2 as SVGIG (reference sequence). There are 13 residues in the CDR3. V dropped 3 bases and J dropped 2; count of bases not matched to a gene: 4. CDR3 bases: TGTGCCTGGAGAGGGGGCCAACCCTACGAGCAGTACTTC. Translation: CAWRGGQPYEQYF.

The CDR3: CATSDPVLSGANVLTF. The CDR3 DNA sequence: TGTGCCACCAGTGATCCAGTCCTCTCTGGGGCCAACGTCCTGACTTTC. The chain carries TRBV24-1 and TRBJ2-6; D unresolved. This CDR3 has 16 amino acids. V shed 3 bases and J shed 0 bases, with 8 bases lying between them. The germline V gene has CDR1 KGHDR and CDR2 SFDVKD.

This sequence joins TRBV19 and TRBJ2-1; the match to TRBD1 covers 8 bases. V lost 5 bases to trimming and J lost 10 bases; unmatched junction nucleotides: 10. Germline V lookup: CDR1 LNHDA, CDR2 SQIVND (reference sequence). CDR3 length equals 14 residues. The CDR3 DNA reads as TGTGCCAGTAGTGTCCAGACAGGGGTTGGGGAGCAGTTCTTC. Its protein is CASSVQTGVGEQFF. The whole variable domain, filled in from reference TRBV19 and TRBJ2-1, reads DGGITQSPKYLFRKEGQNVTLSCEQNLNHDAMYWYRQDPGQGLRLIYYSQIVNDFQKGDIAEGYSVSREKKESFPLTVTSAQKNPTAFYLCASSVQTGVGEQFFGPGTRLTVL.

The chain links TRBV19 to TRBJ2-2, with TRBD1 as a possible D gene (6 bases). CDR3 length equals 16 residues. Deletions cut 3 bases from V and 12 bases from J, with 23 bases between. Germline-derived CDR1 and CDR2 are LNHDA and SQIVND (reference sequence). The CDR3 loop reads CASSMGWTAYPLQLFF. The CDR3 DNA sequence: TGTGCCAGTAGTATGGGGTGGACAGCTTATCCCCTCCAGCTGTTTTTT.

The chain couples TRBV7-2 to TRBJ1-1; a weak D match, TRBD1 (6 bases). CDR1 is SGHTA and CDR2 is FQGNSA in the germline V gene. There are 14 residues in the CDR3. Trimming pared 1 base from V and 7 bases from J, leaving 13 bases between. This CDR3 is CASSLVQGTIEAFF. CDR3 bases: TGTGCCAGCAGCTTAGTACAGGGAACGATTGAAGCTTTCTTT.